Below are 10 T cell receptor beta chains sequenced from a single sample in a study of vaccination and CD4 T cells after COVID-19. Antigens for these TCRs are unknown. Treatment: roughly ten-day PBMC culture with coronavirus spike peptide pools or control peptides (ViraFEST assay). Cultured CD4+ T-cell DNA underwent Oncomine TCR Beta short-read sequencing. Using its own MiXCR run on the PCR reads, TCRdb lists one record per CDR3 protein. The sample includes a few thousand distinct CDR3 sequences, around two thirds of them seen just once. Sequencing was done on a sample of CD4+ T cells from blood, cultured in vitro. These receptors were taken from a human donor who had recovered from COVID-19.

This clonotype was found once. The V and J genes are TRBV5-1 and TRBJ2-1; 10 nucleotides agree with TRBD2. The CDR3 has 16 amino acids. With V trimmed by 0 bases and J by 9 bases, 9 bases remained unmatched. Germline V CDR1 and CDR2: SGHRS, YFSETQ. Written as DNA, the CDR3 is TGCGCCAGCAGCTTGGTAACTAGCGGGGATGGGAGTGAGCAGTTCTTC. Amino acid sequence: CASSLVTSGDGSEQFF.

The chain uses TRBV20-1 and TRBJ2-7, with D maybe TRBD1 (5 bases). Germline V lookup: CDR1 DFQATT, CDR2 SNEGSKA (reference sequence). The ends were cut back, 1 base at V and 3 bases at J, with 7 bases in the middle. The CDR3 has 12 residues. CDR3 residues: CSARVGVYEQYF. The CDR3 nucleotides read TGCAGTGCTAGAGTAGGGGTCTACGAGCAGTACTTC.

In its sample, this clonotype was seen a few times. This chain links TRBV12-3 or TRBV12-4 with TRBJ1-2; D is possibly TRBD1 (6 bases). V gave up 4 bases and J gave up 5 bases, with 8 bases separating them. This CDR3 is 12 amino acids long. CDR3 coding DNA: TGTGCCAGCAGTTCTACAGGGTATGGCTACACCTTC. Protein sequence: CASSSTGYGYTF.

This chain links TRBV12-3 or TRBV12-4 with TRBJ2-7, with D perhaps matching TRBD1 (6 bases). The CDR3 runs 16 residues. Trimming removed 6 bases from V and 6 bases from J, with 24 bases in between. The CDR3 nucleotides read TGTGCCAGCAGCCAATATATAGGGGGAAGGGGTCGCGAGCAGTACTTC. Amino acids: CASSQYIGGRGREQYF.

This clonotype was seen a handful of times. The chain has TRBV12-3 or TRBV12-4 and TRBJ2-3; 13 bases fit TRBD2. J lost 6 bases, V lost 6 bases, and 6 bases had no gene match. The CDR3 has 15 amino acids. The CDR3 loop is CASRGLAGAPDTQYF. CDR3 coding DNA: TGTGCCAGCAGAGGACTAGCGGGGGCCCCGGATACGCAGTATTTT.

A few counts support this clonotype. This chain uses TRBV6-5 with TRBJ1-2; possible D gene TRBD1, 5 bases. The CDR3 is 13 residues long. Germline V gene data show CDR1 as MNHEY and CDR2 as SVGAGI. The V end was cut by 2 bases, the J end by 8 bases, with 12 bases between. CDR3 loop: CASSYGGARGYTF. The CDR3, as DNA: TGTGCCAGCAGTTACGGTGGGGCTCGAGGCTACACCTTC.

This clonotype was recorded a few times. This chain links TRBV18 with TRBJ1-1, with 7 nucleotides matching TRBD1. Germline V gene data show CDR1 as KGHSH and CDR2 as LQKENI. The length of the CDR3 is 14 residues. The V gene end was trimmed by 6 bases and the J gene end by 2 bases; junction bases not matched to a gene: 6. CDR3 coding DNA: TGTGCCAGCTCCCGGGACAGACTTAACACTGAAGCTTTCTTT. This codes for CASSRDRLNTEAFF.

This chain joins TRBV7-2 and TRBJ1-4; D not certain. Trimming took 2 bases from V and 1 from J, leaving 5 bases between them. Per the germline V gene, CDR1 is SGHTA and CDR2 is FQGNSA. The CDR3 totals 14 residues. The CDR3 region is CASSLQRTNEKLFF. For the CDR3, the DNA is TGTGCCAGCAGCTTACAGCGAACTAATGAAAAACTGTTTTTT.

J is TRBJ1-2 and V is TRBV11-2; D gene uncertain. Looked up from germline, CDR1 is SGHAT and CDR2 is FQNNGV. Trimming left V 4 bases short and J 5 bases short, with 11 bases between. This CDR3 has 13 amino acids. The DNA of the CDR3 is TGTGCCAGCAGCTCCCCGAAGGGTTATGGCTACACCTTC. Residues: CASSSPKGYGYTF.

CDR3 loop: CASSLRGTSDTQYF. CDR3 coding DNA: TGTGCCAGCAGCTTACGGGGAACTTCAGATACGCAGTATTTT. The chain uses TRBV7-7 and TRBJ2-3; TRBD2 might be the D (5 bases). This CDR3 region has 14 residues. Germline CDR1 SSHAT, CDR2 FNYEAQ (reference sequence). The V gene lost 2 bases and the J gene lost 4 bases, with 10 bases spanning the gap.